Listed here are 10 T cell receptor beta chains from one sample, sequenced in a study of T-cell reconstitution after alpha-beta-depleted transplantation in children. Preparation of the TCRbeta library used unique molecular identifiers. In TCRdb, the PCR reads were re-called with MiXCR into one record per CDR3 protein. This repertoire shows about 580,000 distinct CDR3 sequences, roughly 24% found once; its top ten account for roughly 13%. The starting material was PBMCs, mostly from graft donor cells, obtained 360 days after TCRalphabeta/CD19-depleted stem cell transplant. The receptors were sampled from a boy less than two years old who had a stem cell transplant for acute myeloid leukemia, so the T cells may come from the graft donor.

V and J are TRBV7-2 and TRBJ2-4, with TRBD1 matching over 8 bases. The junction had 12 bases not matched to a gene; V was cut back by 5 bases and J by 6 bases. Per germline, CDR1 SGHTA and CDR2 FQGNSA. This CDR3 comprises 16 residues. In DNA form, the CDR3 reads TGTGCCAGCAGCAGACGGGGCTCAGACAGGGGAAACATTCAGTACTTC. This encodes CASSRRGSDRGNIQYF. Using reference TRBV7-2 and TRBJ2-4 for the parts outside the CDR3, the full variable domain is GAGVSQSPSNKVTEKGKDVELRCDPISGHTALYWYRQSLGQGLEFLIYFQGNSAPDKSGLPSDRFSAERTGGSVSTLTIQRTQQEDSAVYLCASSRRGSDRGNIQYFGAGTRLSVL.

This clonotype was counted many times. This sequence joins TRBV6-5 and TRBJ2-5; possibly TRBD1 for D (5 bases). This CDR3 spans 12 amino acids. Trimming stripped 5 bases from V and 3 bases from J, with 7 bases between. CDR1 and CDR2 (germline): MNHEY, SVGAGI. CDR3 protein: CASSRTKETQYF. The DNA of the CDR3 is TGTGCCAGCAGTCGGACAAAAGAGACCCAGTACTTC.

The rearrangement links TRBV7-2 to TRBJ2-2; D remains unclear. The length of the CDR3 is 13 residues. Germline assignment: CDR1 SGHTA and CDR2 FQGNSA. The V gene lost 5 bases and the J gene lost 4 bases, with 8 bases spanning the gap. Here the CDR3 reads CASSADRTGELFF. The CDR3 coding sequence is TGTGCCAGCAGCGCGGACCGCACCGGGGAGCTGTTTTTT.

The rearrangement uses TRBV6-5 and TRBJ2-1; 9 bases fit TRBD2. This CDR3 has 18 amino acids. J gave up 4 bases and V 0 bases, and 10 bases lay outside the gene matches. Germline V lookup: CDR1 MNHEY, CDR2 SVGAGI. In nucleotides, the CDR3 is TGTGCCAGCAGTTACTCGGTGACTAGCGGAGATCCTTACAATGAGCAGTTCTTC. As protein: CASSYSVTSGDPYNEQFF.

V usage is TRBV20-1 and J usage is TRBJ2-7; a possible D gene is TRBD2 (5 bases). The CDR3 loop spans 13 amino acids. V lost 1 base to trimming and J lost 0 bases, with 7 bases between them. Germline loops: CDR1 DFQATT, CDR2 SNEGSKA (reference sequence). CDR3 sequence (DNA): TGCAGTGCTAGAGTACTAGGCTCCTACGAGCAGTACTTC. It specifies CSARVLGSYEQYF.

This clonotype was picked up one time. The chain employs TRBV11-2 and TRBJ2-1, with no clear D. Trimming left V 5 bases short and J 8 bases short, with 22 bases between. Germline CDR1 reads SGHAT; CDR2 reads FQNNGV. CDR3 length: 16 residues. CDR3: CASSPPAPLRIHEQFF. In DNA, the CDR3 is TGTGCCAGCAGCCCCCCCGCTCCACTGAGGATCCATGAGCAGTTCTTC.

The chain is built from TRBV15 and TRBJ1-1, with 7 bases aligning to TRBD1. Germline V CDR1 and CDR2: LNHNV, YYDKDF (reference sequence). This CDR3 has 18 amino acids. The V and J ends lost 1 base and 3 bases, in that order; junction bases with no gene match: 14. The CDR3 DNA reads as TGTGCCACCAGCAGAGCTACAGGGGTTGTAATCGGGGACACTGAAGCTTTCTTT. This encodes CATSRATGVVIGDTEAFF. The variable domain in full, with the rest retrieved from reference TRBV15 and TRBJ1-1, is DAMVIQNPRYQVTQFGKPVTLSCSQTLNHNVMYWYQQKSSQAPKLLFHYYDKDFNNEADTPDNFQSRRPNTSFCFLDIRSPGLGDTAMYLCATSRATGVVIGDTEAFFGQGTRLTVV.

The V gene is TRBV20-1, the J gene TRBJ2-3; 7 bases fit TRBD1. Trimming cost V 7 bases and J 2 bases; bases outside gene matches: 9. Germline values: CDR1 DFQATT, CDR2 SNEGSKA (reference sequence). There are 14 residues in the CDR3. The DNA of the CDR3 is TGCAGTGGGGCCGGGACAGAGAACACAGATACGCAGTATTTT. Its protein product is CSGAGTENTDTQYF.

This clonotype was seen a few times. J is TRBJ2-7 and V is TRBV5-1; no reliable D call. Trimming stripped 0 bases from V and 0 bases from J, with 7 bases between. Looked up from germline, CDR1 is SGHRS and CDR2 is YFSETQ. The CDR3 contains 14 residues. CDR3 nucleotide sequence: TGCGCCAGCAGCTTGGAGGGTCGCTCCTACGAGCAGTACGTC. Residues: CASSLEGRSYEQYV.

This clonotype was counted at least ten times. V and J are TRBV5-1 and TRBJ2-3; D remains ambiguous. CDR3 length equals 13 residues. The germline V gene encodes CDR1 SGHRS and CDR2 YFSETQ. Deletions cut 1 base from V and 4 bases from J, with 7 bases between. The CDR3 nucleotides are TGCGCCAGCAGCTTGCCCACTCCAGATACGCAGTATTTT. Its translation: CASSLPTPDTQYF. Using reference TRBV5-1 and TRBJ2-3 for the parts outside the CDR3, the full variable domain is KAGVTQTPRYLIKTRGQQVTLSCSPISGHRSVSWYQQTPGQGLQFLFEYFSETQRNKGNFPGRFSGRQFSNSRSEMNVSTLELGDSALYLCASSLPTPDTQYFGPGTRLTVL.